The rows below give T cell receptor beta chains drawn from one sample of a study of cytomegalovirus exposure and HLA in healthy donors. Using immunoSEQ multiplex PCR, the repertoire was profiled, and TCRdb retains in-frame clones only, with some absent. The sample lists roughly 95,000 clones; 60% to 85% were seen once. The specimen sequenced was PBMCs. The receptors were gathered from a man aged 25 to 40 in good health and CMV-seropositive. Each CDR3 is given without its conserved first and last residue.

CDR3 length | J gene | V gene | CDR3 protein
9 | TRBJ1-2 | TRBV20-1 | SARSNYGYT
15 | TRBJ2-3 | TRBV9 | ASSGWALAGRTDTQY
14 | TRBJ2-1 | TRBV27 | ASSLDSFEWDSEQF
11 | TRBJ2-1 | TRBV10-1 | ASTSREGNEQF
13 | TRBJ1-5 | TRBV4-1 | ASSLIVRGNQPQH
16 | TRBJ1-5 | TRBV15 | ATSSTGQGSYSNQPQH
9 | TRBJ2-5 | TRBV20-1 | SASSKETQY
10 | TRBJ2-7 | TRBV11-2 | ASSLDRDEQY
13 | TRBJ1-6 | TRBV7-8 | ATGETGPGISPLH
10 | TRBJ2-3 | TRBV5-1 | ASSLESGAQY
14 | TRBJ2-7 | TRBV4-3 | ASSPAVRTGEGEQY
11 | TRBJ1-1 | TRBV5-1 | ASSQQRNTEAF
11 | TRBJ2-5 | TRBV7-9 | ASSVRGGETQY
13 | TRBJ2-1 | TRBV14 | ASSQLAGVYNEQF
12 | TRBJ2-2 | TRBV7-3 | ASRRTRNTGELF
11 | TRBJ1-5 | TRBV7-2 | ASSWDSIRPQH
11 | TRBJ2-7 | TRBV30 | AWSPGVSYEQY
13 | TRBJ2-7 | TRBV7-7 | ASSPGLGSSYEQY
14 | TRBJ2-7 | TRBV28 | ASSVWAGTGTTEQY
14 | TRBJ1-5 | TRBV19 | ASSIDGTGKNQPQH
19 | TRBJ2-6 | TRBV15 | ATSRDPLRLAGGSGANVLT
12 | TRBJ2-1 | TRBV28 | ASSLGSGPNEQF
10 | TRBJ1-1 | TRBV28 | ASGTGYTEAF
13 | TRBJ2-2 | TRBV30 | AWKSASGKFGELF
14 | TRBJ2-3 | TRBV5-6 | ASRFDRDRVSDTQY
14 | TRBJ2-3 | TRBV5-1 | ASSFDGSPSTDTQY
13 | TRBJ2-3 | TRBV5-1 | ASSLGLAVTDTQY
17 | TRBJ2-3 | TRBV5-1 | ASSIGTSGGYPSTDTQY
10 | TRBJ1-1 | TRBV7-9 | ASSPGRGEAF
14 | TRBJ2-5 | TRBV13 | ASSTRLAGGKETQY
10 | TRBJ1-1 | TRBV19 | ASSQTGSEAF
14 | TRBJ2-7 | TRBV18 | ASSPPSRGSSYEQY
11 | TRBJ1-1 | TRBV30 | ACRKRGSAEAF
13 | TRBJ2-1 | TRBV19 | ASTNLAGTYNEQF
15 | TRBJ1-5 | TRBV2 | ASSEDRGLWGNQPQH
9 | TRBJ2-3 | TRBV29-1 | SVGSDANSY
12 | TRBJ2-7 | TRBV19 | ASTPGRGAYEQY